This entry concerns a single T cell receptor beta chain. Just one base apart from a much larger clone, this may be a read error. Other DNA sequences from this sample encode an identical CDR3 as well. Using immunoSEQ multiplex PCR, the repertoire was profiled, and TCRdb retains in-frame clones only, with some absent. The sample includes 200,000 to 250,000 clones, 85% of them seen just once. The data originate from a study of blood T cell repertoires in COVID-19. Trimming took 4 bases from V and 3 from J, leaving 4 bases between them. This CDR3 region has 11 residues. Germline V gene lookup returns CDR1 LGHDT and CDR2 YNNKEL (reference sequence).

The receptor was isolated from a man aged 40-49 years who had recovered from COVID-19. The chain links TRBV3-1 (or the pseudogene TRBV3-2) to TRBJ2-7; D unclear. The sample consisted of PBMCs or T cells enriched from blood (not recorded which). DNA of the CDR3: TGTGCCAGCAGCCTCGGCTACGAGCAGTACTTC. It specifies CASSLGYEQYF.